The source of this T cell receptor beta chain is a study of cytomegalovirus exposure and HLA in healthy donors (TCRdb year 2017). For the study in its entirety: In an earlier analysis of 550 to 750 of the donors, 276 Gb of sequence data and approximately 100 million unique TCR beta sequences from about 179 million T cells were reported. The study aimed to test whether cataloging public T cell receptors could reveal signatures of past pathogen exposure. Every repertoire in the discovery cohort had been generated on one and the same sequencing platform. In an earlier analysis of several hundred of the donors, high-throughput TCR beta sequencing was used to judge whether each TCR beta V gene segment behaved as functional or pseudogenic. Several DR-DQ haplotypes were treated as single units for association and clustering because of strong linkage in the cohort. Donor age, sex, ethnicity and CMV serostatus were compiled alongside the repertoire data. The T cell repertoires of several hundred subjects were profiled by immunosequencing and related to cytomegalovirus serostatus. Among roughly 400 genotyped donors of the cohort, an average of roughly 230,000 unique TCR beta nucleotide sequences was sequenced per donor, of which about 18% were non-productive. Class I and class II HLA loci were covered by the typing at four-digit resolution. A later genetic analysis used genome-wide SNP genotypes for about 60% of the roughly 700 donors, treating that subset as a discovery cohort. Typing coverage varied by locus: about 629-630 donors for A, B, C, DRB1 and DQB1; approximately 560 for DQA1; more than 600 for DPA1; approximately 450 for DPB1. In a later analysis, previously published TCR beta repertoires from several hundred donors were re-analyzed and high-resolution HLA genotyping was added so that TCR occurrence patterns could be studied. In addition to the first cohort of about 650 subjects, a separate validation cohort of approximately 120 different subjects was used. High-throughput TCR immunosequencing, statistical association of individual TCRs with disease status, and machine learning were combined to predict cytomegalovirus infection status. Rather than using new phenotypic data, the later analysis identified candidate immune exposures from TCR beta sequences and from how often those sequences occurred across donors. Around 330 gigabases of sequencing data and approximately 91 million unique TCR sequences made up an early release that covered approximately 700 HLA-typed donors. The genetic ancestry cluster associated with self-reported Caucasian donors included about 81% of the 300 to 450 genotyped donors. What the work shows at the level of the full study, not this receptor alone: Three of the identified cytomegalovirus-associated TCR beta chains were confirmed in vitro to be specific for cytomegalovirus antigens. In a later genetic analysis, fewer N-insertions in productive TCRs were reported among donors in an Asian-associated ancestry cluster than the 666-donor mean. A further reported finding was that TCR beta sequences accurately predicted the HLA-A and HLA-B alleles for most subjects in the first cohort. This cohort had only TCR beta chains sequenced, and the lack of alpha or paired-chain data limited which features could be detected. Specific HLA alleles were associated with some 15,000 TCR beta sequences at a false discovery rate of 0.05 in a later analysis. Because HLA typing was missing for some donors at each locus, association tests included only the typed subset. The classifier was reported to diagnose cytomegalovirus status with high specificity and sensitivity in both the original and validation cohorts. Compared with equally common non-associated chains, HLA-associated TCR beta chains in a later analysis were more clonally expanded and had lower generation probabilities. Presence/absence analyses assumed roughly uniform sequencing depth across donors, an assumption that may not hold. In a later analysis, the rate of TCR association differed among HLA loci, with DRB1 alleles having the most associated TCRs and HLA-C alleles having the fewest. Immune exposure information for the cohort was limited to CMV serostatus. In an earlier analysis of some 640 of the donors, most TCR beta V segments were observed in productive rearrangements about 90% or about 30% of the time, broadly matching IMGT annotations. A cluster of highly shared sequence variants was judged likely to be a technical artifact of the sequencing pipeline. In the study, about 150 TCR beta chains were listed as associated with cytomegalovirus. V-gene and J-gene trimming of TCR beta chains was associated with a missense DCLRE1C variant in a later genetic analysis, and the association was replicated in an independent cohort. Because counts were too low, approximately 15 rarely observed V segments, including chromosome 9 orphons, were excluded from the earlier analysis of some 590 of the donors. When HLA alleles, especially DR and DQ, strongly co-occurred, attributing TCR associations to individual alleles was difficult. Most TCR sequences were observed very rarely across donors, whereas some public TCRs were present in many individuals. In a later analysis, most CMV-associated TCR beta chains were found to appear HLA-restricted, with HLA associations seemingly driven largely by CMV exposure. Correlated functional status among segregating V segments might reflect linkage disequilibrium, but an unknown experimental factor could not be ruled out. The authors suggested that the approach could potentially be generalized to other disease states and immunological phenotypes. In a later analysis, several top co-occurrence clusters were reported to appear linked to parvovirus B19, influenza, CMV and Epstein-Barr virus.

The cohort was made up of roughly 670 healthy bone marrow donors. At the time of sampling, all cohort members were nominally healthy, though unrecorded immune exposures were likely present. The donor tested CMV seropositive, placing the donor among the 289 seropositive members of the cohort. Every donor gave a peripheral blood sample, and the peripheral blood mononuclear cells from that sample were used for TCR beta sequencing. The Qiagen DNeasy Blood Extraction Kit was used to extract genomic DNA from the blood cell samples. The library was obtained by the immunoSEQ multiplex PCR assay. For the multiplex PCR, a mixture combining 60 forward primers for TCR Vbeta segments and 13 reverse primers for TCR Jbeta segments was used. A multiplex PCR assay on genomic DNA amplified the CDR3 region of rearranged TCR beta genes. The amplified TCR beta libraries were sequenced on the Illumina HiSeq System as 87-base-pair reads. Per the source publication's procedure: Across the 700 or so repertoires, a later analysis counted around 80 million unique TCR beta chains, 9.5 million to 13 million of which were shared by at least two donors. Raw reads were error-corrected and collapsed into unique sequences with a nearest-neighbor algorithm that merged closely related sequences to remove PCR and sequencing errors. Alignment of CDR3 sequences to IMGT reference sequences was used to assign V, D and J gene segments. Each retained sequence needed at least a six-nucleotide match to both a V gene segment and a J gene segment. A rearrangement counted as productive if the CDR3 had no stop codons and remained in frame with V and J, and every other rearrangement counted as non-productive. CDR3 was defined by IMGT convention, running from the second conserved V-encoded cysteine to the conserved J-encoded phenylalanine. Sequences without an unambiguous match to a single V gene segment were excluded from the earlier analysis of about 600 of the donors. An earlier analysis of approximately 590 of the donors called V segments functional above 56.7% productive rearrangements and segregating when the between-donor standard deviation exceeded 5%. To diagnose cytomegalovirus status from the catalog of TCR beta chain sequences, a statistical classification framework was built. V and J gene assignment, in a later analysis, came from comparing TCR nucleotide sequences with IMGT/GENE-DB human TR gene sequences. In a later analysis, CDR3 sequences and most-parsimonious VDJ recombination scenarios were assigned using the TCRdist pipeline. In a later analysis, each TCR beta chain was defined by its CDR3 amino acid sequence together with its V-gene family, and reads without a unique V-gene family were excluded. A later analysis removed roughly 590 highly shared, low-generation-probability nucleotide sequences to deal with suspected cross-contamination and a sequencing artifact. For each public chain, a later analysis derived a clonal expansion index from normalized ranks of inferred template counts within each repertoire. In a later analysis, generation probabilities were computed using a VDJ recombination model fitted to out-of-frame rearrangements, and the results were checked against IGoR. In a later analysis, TCR-TCR, TCR-HLA and TCR-CMV co-occurrence was scored with hypergeometric tests, and a repertoire-size bias correction was applied to TCR pairs. In a later analysis, false discovery rates were estimated by permuting HLA or CMV assignments 20 times. A later analysis grouped co-occurring TCRs with DBSCAN, adding TCRdist sequence similarity when clustering within HLA-allele-positive subsets. For co-occurrence clustering, repertoires with fewer than 30,000 or more than 120,000 public chains were excluded, along with five or six repertoires with anomalous nucleotide sharing. TCRdb stores this immuneACCESS table with in-frame sequences only. Part of the clones is absent; in the studies checked, under half of the shortfall reflects unresolved V genes, and no reason is known for the rest. That table supplies the V and J calls and clone size; D and trimming were determined from the DNA. The sample table records approximately 100,000 clones; 85% of these occur just once. The top ten clones comprise about 7.2% of the sample.

Note on this clone: Its target antigen remains unknown. No qualities accompany the bases; no much larger clone lies one base away.

Sequenced sample: PBMCs. This clonotype was sampled from a man in his forties or fifties in good health and CMV-seropositive.

This receptor has the CDR3 CAWTWGLSGETQYF. The sequenced DNA: TGTGCCTGGACGTGGGGTCTAAGCGGGGAGACCCAGTACTTC. This chain joins TRBV30 to TRBJ2-5; the D gene is perhaps TRBD2, on 6 matching bases. Relative to germline, V is 4 bases shorter and J is 5 bases shorter, with 17 bases between their ends. From its cysteine to its phenylalanine, the CDR3 spans 14 amino acids. Left in the record is the CDR3 DNA by itself, 42 bases read in frame from the first base. CDR1 and CDR2, per the germline V gene (reference sequence), are GTSNPN and SVGIG. Where the CDR3 stops, the reference TRBV30 and TRBJ2-5 genes take over; the full variable domain is SQTIHQWPATLVQPVGSPLSLECTVEGTSNPNLYWYRQAAGRGLQLLFYSVGIGQISSEVPQNLSASRPQDRQFILSSKKLLLSDSGFYLCAWTWGLSGETQYFGPGTRLLVL.